This TCR beta chain comes out of a study of T cell repertoires in cytomegalovirus infection. TCRdb used MiXCR to reprocess the reads, holding one entry per CDR3 protein. The data show roughly 78,000 distinct CDR3 sequences, roughly 40% seen once. Study-level results: People with CMV and the relevant HLA were identified by cumulative public TCR beta family frequency.

The CDR3 has 18 amino acids. Germline V gene sequence: CDR1 LGHDT, CDR2 YNNKEL (reference sequence). V was trimmed by 2 bases and J by 4 bases, leaving 23 bases between them. This clonotype has just one count. The antigen remains undetermined. Sequences were derived from CD8+ T cells from cultured PBMCs, sampled from culture after CMV antigen stimulation. The TCR sequence derives from a human donor in good health (CMV status not recorded). Some clones in this sample may be carry-over from other donors' samples. The rearrangement links TRBV3-1 to TRBJ1-1; weak D call: TRBD1 (6 bases). The CDR3 DNA sequence: TGTGCCAGCAGCCAAATCAATTACAAACAGGGCGCAGCCACTGAAGCTTTCTTT. Amino acids: CASSQINYKQGAATEAFF.